The sequence of this T cell receptor (beta chain) was determined in a study of T cells after yellow fever vaccination. General study points: Reappearance after the booster was seen for most primary-vaccination clones, at roughly 96% CD4 and about 90% CD8.

The CDR3 has 16 residues. The V gene lost 0 bases and the J gene lost 5 bases, with 18 bases spanning the gap. Germline V gives CDR1 SGHRS, CDR2 YFSETQ. TCRdb processed the 5' RACE reads anew with MiXCR; each CDR3 protein has one entry. The sample holds 500,000 to 650,000 distinct CDR3 sequences; roughly an eighth are singletons and the top ten take 15%. The table lists this clonotype with a few counts. The antigen remains unidentified. Sequences were derived from PBMCs, sampled on the day of the yellow fever booster vaccination. This sequence was found in a man aged 30 to 39 who received the YFV17D yellow fever vaccine. The chain links TRBV5-1 to TRBJ2-7; D ambiguous. CDR3 nucleotides: TGCGCCAGCAGCTTGGACTTTACTCGGGCTCCCAACGAGCAGTACTTC. Its translation: CASSLDFTRAPNEQYF.